The clone carrying this TCR beta chain was seen only a few times. What it binds is not known. The data stem from a study of vaccination and CD4 T cells after COVID-19. At the level of the study: Overlapping SARS-CoV-2, HCoV-NL63, HCoV-OC43 and HCoV-229E spike peptides were used to stimulate cells. The study's findings and limits: This study had few convalescent patients and no early post-infection samples.

Sequencing of the DNA from cultured CD4+ T cells was carried out with the Oncomine TCR Beta short-read assay. Investigators obtained genomic DNA by extraction from cultured CD4+ T cells. Using its own MiXCR run on the PCR reads, TCRdb lists one record per CDR3 protein. This sample yields fewer than 9,000 distinct CDR3 sequences, of which approximately 19% are seen a single time; 21% belongs to the top ten. Regarding treatment: roughly nine-day PBMC culture with coronavirus spike peptide pools or control peptides (ViraFEST assay). This CDR3 region has 16 residues. V was cut by 2 bases and J by 4 bases, with 15 bases left in between. Germline CDR1 reads SEHNR; CDR2 reads FQNEAQ (reference sequence).

The specimen was CD4+ T cells from blood, cultured in vitro, collected after SARS-CoV-2 vaccination. The chain uses TRBV7-9 and TRBJ2-1; tentative D call: TRBD2 (7 bases). This sequence originates from a human donor who had recovered from COVID-19. CDR3 protein: CASSLYGLGGYNEQFF. The CDR3 nucleotides are TGTGCCAGCAGCTTATACGGACTAGGGGGTTACAATGAGCAGTTCTTC.